This entry features one T cell receptor beta chain sequence. The data were obtained in a study of OX40 agonist ivuxolimab in advanced cancers. The data were produced by immunoSEQ multiplex PCR, yet TCRdb's version contains in-frame clones alone and is incomplete. In the table there are about 73,000 clones, approximately 90% of which are singletons. Germline V gene lookup returns CDR1 SGHTA and CDR2 FQGNSA. This CDR3 has 16 amino acids. The ends were cut back, 3 bases at V and 2 bases at J, with 14 bases in the middle. The gene calls are TRBV7-2 and TRBJ1-3, with D maybe TRBD1 (5 bases). Sequenced material: CD4+ or CD8+ T cells sorted from blood, taken in a trial of the OX40 agonist ivuxolimab. The TCR originated in an adult with an advanced solid tumor such as melanoma, head and neck, liver or kidney cancer. The CDR3 is CASSFHGAVPGNTIYF. The DNA of the CDR3 is TGTGCCAGCAGCTTTCACGGGGCCGTCCCTGGAAACACCATATATTTT.